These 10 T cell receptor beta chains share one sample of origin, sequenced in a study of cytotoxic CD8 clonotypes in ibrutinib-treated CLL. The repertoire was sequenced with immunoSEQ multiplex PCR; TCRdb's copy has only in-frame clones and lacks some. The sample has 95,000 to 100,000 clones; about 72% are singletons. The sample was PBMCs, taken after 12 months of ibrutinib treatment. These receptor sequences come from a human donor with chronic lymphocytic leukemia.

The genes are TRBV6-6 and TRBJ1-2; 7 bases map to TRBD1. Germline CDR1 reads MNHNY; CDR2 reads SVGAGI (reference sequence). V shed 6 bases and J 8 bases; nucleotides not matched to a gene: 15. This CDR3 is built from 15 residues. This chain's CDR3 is CASSLPGQHREGYTF. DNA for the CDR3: TGTGCCAGCAGCCTACCGGGACAGCATCGGGAAGGCTACACCTTC.

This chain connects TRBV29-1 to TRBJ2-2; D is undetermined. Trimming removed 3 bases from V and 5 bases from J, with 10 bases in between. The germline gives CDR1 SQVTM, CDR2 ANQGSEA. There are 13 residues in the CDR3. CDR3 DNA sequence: TGCAGCGTTGAGGAGCAGAAGACCGGGGAGCTGTTTTTT. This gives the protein CSVEEQKTGELFF.

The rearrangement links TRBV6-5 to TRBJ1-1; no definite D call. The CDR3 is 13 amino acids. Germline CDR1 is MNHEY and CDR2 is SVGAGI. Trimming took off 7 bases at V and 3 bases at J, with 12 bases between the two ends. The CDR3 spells CASKWGGDTEAFF. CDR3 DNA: TGTGCCAGCAAGTGGGGTGGGGACACTGAAGCTTTCTTT.

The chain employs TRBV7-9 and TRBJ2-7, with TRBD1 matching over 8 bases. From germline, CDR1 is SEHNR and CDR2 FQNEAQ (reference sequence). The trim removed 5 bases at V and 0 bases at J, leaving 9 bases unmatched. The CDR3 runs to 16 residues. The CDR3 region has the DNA TGTGCCAGCAGCCCCAGGGACAGGCTGAGCTCCTACGAGCAGTACTTC. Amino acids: CASSPRDRLSSYEQYF.

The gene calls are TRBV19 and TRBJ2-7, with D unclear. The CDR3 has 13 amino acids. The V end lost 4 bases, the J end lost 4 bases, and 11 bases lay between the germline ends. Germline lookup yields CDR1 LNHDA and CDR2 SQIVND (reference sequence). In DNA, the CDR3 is TGTGCCAGTAGTAGATCTCCGGGTTACGAGCAGTACTTC. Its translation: CASSRSPGYEQYF.

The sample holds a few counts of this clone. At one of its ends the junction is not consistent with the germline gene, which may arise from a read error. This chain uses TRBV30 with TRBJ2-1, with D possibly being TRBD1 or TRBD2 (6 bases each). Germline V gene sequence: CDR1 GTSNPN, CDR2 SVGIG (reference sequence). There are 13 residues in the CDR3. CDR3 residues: CAWRGGPAGKVVF. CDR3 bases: TGTGCCTGGAGAGGGGGGCCGGCAGGGAAAGTGGTCTTC.

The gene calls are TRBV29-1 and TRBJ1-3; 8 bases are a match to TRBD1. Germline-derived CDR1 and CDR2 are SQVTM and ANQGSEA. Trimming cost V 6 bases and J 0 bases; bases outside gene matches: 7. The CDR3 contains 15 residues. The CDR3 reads CSVRTGTGSGNTIYF. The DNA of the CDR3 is TGCAGCGTGCGGACAGGGACCGGCTCTGGAAACACCATATATTTT.

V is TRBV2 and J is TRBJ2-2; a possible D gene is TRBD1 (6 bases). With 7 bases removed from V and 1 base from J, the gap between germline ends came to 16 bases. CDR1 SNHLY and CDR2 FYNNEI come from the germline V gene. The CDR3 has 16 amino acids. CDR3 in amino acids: CASKDTGTVNTGELFF. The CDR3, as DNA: TGTGCCAGCAAAGACACAGGGACGGTGAACACCGGGGAGCTGTTTTTT.

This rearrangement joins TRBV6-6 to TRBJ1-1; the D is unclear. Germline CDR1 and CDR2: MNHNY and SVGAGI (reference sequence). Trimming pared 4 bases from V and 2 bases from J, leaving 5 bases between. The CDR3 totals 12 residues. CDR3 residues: CASSFPNTEAFF. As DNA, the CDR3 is TGTGCCAGCAGTTTCCCAAACACTGAAGCTTTCTTT.

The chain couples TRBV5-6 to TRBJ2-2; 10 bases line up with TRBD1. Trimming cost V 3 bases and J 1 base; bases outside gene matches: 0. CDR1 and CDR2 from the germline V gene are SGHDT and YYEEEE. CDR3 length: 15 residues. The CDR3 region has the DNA TGTGCCAGCAGCTGGACAGGGGGGAACACCGGGGAGCTGTTTTTT. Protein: CASSWTGGNTGELFF.